A selection of T cell receptor beta chains follows, all from one sample in a study of T cell changes during pregnancy in multiple sclerosis. Assay: immunoSEQ multiplex PCR; the TCRdb copy retains only in-frame clones and omits some. The repertoire holds tens of thousands of clones, with roughly 92% as singletons. The material sequenced was peripheral blood, taken after pregnancy. The source of these receptors is a female donor with multiple sclerosis, enrolled in a pregnancy study. Each CDR3 is given with its conserved first and last residue. A D gene is named only where the DNA matches it firmly. Expanded clones are given a class, and other clones once, few, many or no size at all.

>TRBJ2-7|TRBD2|once|TRBV5-4
CASSRGGVGNYEQYF
TGTGCCAGCAGCCGGGGGGGAGTAGGGAACTACGAGCAGTACTTC
>TRBJ1-5|NA|NA|TRBV30
CAWSARGQPQHF
TGTGCCTGGAGCGCGAGGGGGCAGCCCCAGCATTTT
>TRBJ1-2|TRBD1|few|TRBV6-1
CASRTGQEYGYTF
TGTGCCAGCAGGACAGGGCAGGAGTATGGCTACACCTTC
>TRBJ2-3|TRBD1|NA|TRBV11-3
CASSLPTGEAADTQYF
TGTGCCAGCAGCTTACCGACAGGGGAAGCGGCAGATACGCAGTATTTT
>TRBJ2-5|TRBD2|NA|TRBV10-1
CASSESPSGGRETQYF
TGCGCCAGCAGTGAGTCCCCTAGCGGGGGGAGAGAGACCCAGTACTTC
>TRBJ2-3|TRBD2|NA|TRBV6-5
CASTQGRESDTQYF
TGTGCCAGCACCCAAGGGAGGGAGTCAGATACGCAGTATTTT
>TRBJ2-2|NA|NA|TRBV5-1
CASRHRGTGELFF
TGCGCCAGCCGTCATCGGGGCACCGGGGAGCTGTTTTTT
>TRBJ2-6|TRBD1|NA|TRBV30
CAWRVRAGGISGANVLTF
TGTGCCTGGAGGGTCCGCGCAGGGGGCATTTCTGGGGCCAACGTCCTGACTTTC
>TRBJ1-1|NA|NA|TRBV5-6
CASSLVEPSNTEAFF
TGTGCCAGCAGCTTGGTAGAGCCCTCGAACACTGAAGCTTTCTTT
>TRBJ2-7|TRBD2|NA|TRBV6-6
CASTQRGPSGFYEQYF
TGTGCCAGCACCCAGAGGGGTCCTAGCGGGTTCTACGAGCAGTACTTC
>TRBJ2-5|NA|NA|TRBV11-2
CASSSGETQYF
TGTGCCAGCAGCTCAGGGGAGACCCAGTACTTC
>TRBJ1-5|TRBD1|NA|TRBV2
CASSEDRNQPQHF
TGTGCCAGCAGTGAGGACAGGAATCAGCCCCAGCATTTT
>TRBJ2-7|NA|few|TRBV5-1
CASSVEPESYEQYF
TGCGCCAGCAGTGTGGAGCCGGAATCCTACGAGCAGTACTTC
>TRBJ1-2|NA|NA|TRBV21-1
CASSKARGQAYGYTF
TGTGCCAGCAGCAAAGCTAGGGGACAGGCATATGGCTACACCTTC
>TRBJ2-5|NA|NA|TRBV7-9
CASSLKISAQETQYF
TGTGCCAGCAGCTTAAAGATATCTGCGCAAGAGACCCAGTACTTC
>TRBJ1-1|NA|NA|TRBV6-5
CASTLQYQGNTEAFF
TGTGCCAGCACCTTACAGTACCAGGGGAACACTGAAGCTTTCTTT
>TRBJ2-7|NA|once|TRBV4-3
CASSQVPETTYEQYF
TGCGCCAGCAGCCAAGTTCCAGAAACTACCTACGAGCAGTACTTC
>TRBJ1-5|TRBD1|once|TRBV18
CASSDGTDNQPQHF
TGTGCCAGCTCGGACGGGACAGACAATCAGCCCCAGCATTTT
>TRBJ1-5|NA|NA|TRBV19
CASSIGGQKNQPQHF
TGTGCCAGTAGTATCGGTGGACAGAAGAATCAGCCCCAGCATTTT
>TRBJ2-6|NA|NA|TRBV4-3
CASSQGAGTGANVLTF
TGCGCCAGCAGCCAAGGGGCAGGGACTGGGGCCAACGTCCTGACTTTC
>TRBJ2-3|TRBD2|NA|TRBV5-1
CASSWTSVTDTQYF
TGCGCCAGCAGCTGGACTAGTGTCACAGATACGCAGTATTTT
>TRBJ1-3|TRBD1|few|TRBV5-1
CASSRGGDRAAAGNTIYF
TGCGCCAGCAGCCGAGGGGGCGACCGGGCCGCAGCTGGAAACACCATATATTTT
>TRBJ2-3|TRBD2|once|TRBV6-1
CASSAVTGLAGGRTDTQYF
TGTGCCAGCAGTGCAGTTACGGGACTAGCGGGGGGTCGCACAGATACGCAGTATTTT
>TRBJ2-3|TRBD2|few|TRBV5-1
CASSSGTSGGADTQYF
TGCGCCAGCAGCTCAGGGACTAGCGGGGGGGCGGATACGCAGTATTTT
>TRBJ2-1|TRBD2|NA|TRBV11-2
CASRRLARPANEQFF
TGTGCCAGCCGGCGACTAGCTCGACCCGCCAATGAGCAGTTCTTC
>TRBJ2-3|TRBD2|once|TRBV2
CASTQRTSDTQYF
TGTGCCAGCACTCAGAGGACTAGTGATACGCAGTATTTT
>TRBJ2-5|NA|NA|TRBV11-3
CASSLPGAEETQYF
TGTGCCAGCAGCTTACCGGGAGCCGAGGAGACCCAGTACTTC
>TRBJ2-7|TRBD1|NA|TRBV7-6
CASSLQGATYEQYF
TGTGCCAGCAGCTTGCAGGGGGCAACCTACGAGCAGTACTTC
>TRBJ2-7|TRBD1|NA|TRBV7-3
CASSLTGQGTYEQYF
TGTGCCAGCAGCTTGACGGGACAGGGAACCTACGAGCAGTACTTC